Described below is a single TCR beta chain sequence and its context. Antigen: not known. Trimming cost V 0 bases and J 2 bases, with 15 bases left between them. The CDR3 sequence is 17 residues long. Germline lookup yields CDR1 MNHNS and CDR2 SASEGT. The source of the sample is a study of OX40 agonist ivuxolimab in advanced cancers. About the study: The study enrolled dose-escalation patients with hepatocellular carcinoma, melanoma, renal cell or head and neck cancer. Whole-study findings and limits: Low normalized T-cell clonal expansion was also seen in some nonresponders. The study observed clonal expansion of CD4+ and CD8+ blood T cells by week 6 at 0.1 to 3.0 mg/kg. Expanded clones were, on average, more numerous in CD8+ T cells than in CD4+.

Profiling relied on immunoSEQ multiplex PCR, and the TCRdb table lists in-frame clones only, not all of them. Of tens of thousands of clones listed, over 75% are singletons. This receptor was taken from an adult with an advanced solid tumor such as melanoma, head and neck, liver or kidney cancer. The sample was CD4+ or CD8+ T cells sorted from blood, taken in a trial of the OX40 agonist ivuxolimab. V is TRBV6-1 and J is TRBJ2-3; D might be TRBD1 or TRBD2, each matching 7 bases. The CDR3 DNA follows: TGTGCCAGCAGTGAAGCCCCCCAGGGGGGGTTCACAGATACGCAGTATTTT. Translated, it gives CASSEAPQGGFTDTQYF.